Listed here is a single TCR beta chain. Its specificity is not known. CDR3 length: 16 residues. Germline CDR1 and CDR2: SNHLY and FYNNEI. Trimming cost V 3 bases and J 4 bases, with 15 bases left between them. This record belongs to a study of vaccination effects on CD4 cells after COVID-19. Points from the study as a whole: Few convalescent patients, and no early post-infection timepoints, were available to the study.

Assay: immunoSEQ multiplex PCR; the TCRdb copy retains only in-frame clones and omits some. The sample includes fewer than 25,000 clones, over 55% of them seen just once. Under the ViraFEST assay, PBMC were stimulated with viral peptide pools so that antigen-specific CD4+ T cells expanded. Sequencing was performed afterwards. After around 10 days in culture, the CD4+ T cells were isolated. Prior SARS-CoV-2 infection was absent in the vaccine recipients, as shown by negative nucleocapsid antibodies. The chain links TRBV2 to TRBJ2-2; perhaps TRBD2 as D (6 bases). Sample: CD4+ T cells from PBMCs cultured with HCoV-OC43 spike peptides, taken before COVID-19 vaccination. Stated subset: HCoV-OC43 spike overlapping peptide pool stimulation. This receptor was obtained from a human donor who received a COVID-19 vaccine. CDR3 amino acids: CASSDRGYGSTGELFF. CDR3 nucleotide sequence: TGTGCCAGCAGTGACCGGGGGTATGGGAGCACCGGGGAGCTGTTTTTT. Together with reference TRBV2 and TRBJ2-2, the CDR3 gives the full variable domain: EPEVTQTPSHQVTQMGQEVILRCVPISNHLYFYWYRQILGQKVEFLVSFYNNEISEKSEIFDDQFSVERPDGSNFTLKIRSTKLEDSAMYFCASSDRGYGSTGELFFGEGSRLTVL.